This TCR beta chain stems from a study of human T cells and chemical hapten exposure. About the research overall: Across the whole study, which lasted roughly 24 weeks, patients were given diphenylcyclopropenone on the scalp once a week. Whole-study results and caveats: Expanded TCRs formed significantly more large CDR3 similarity clusters than controls.

Time point defined: pre-sensitization, week 0. As for treatment: therapeutic diphenylcyclopropenone sensitization with weekly scalp DPC. Germline CDR1 and CDR2: KGHDR and SFDVKD. The V segment lost 5 bases and the J segment 6 bases; nucleotides outside the gene matches: 17. CDR3 length: 18 amino acids. This clonotype appeared many times. Its antigen is unidentified. In the authors' methods: Per-sample TCR counts ranged from about 20,000 to 700,000, median roughly 87,000. TCRdb called the RACE reads again in MiXCR, with one record for every CDR3 protein. The V and J calls follow TCRdb's processing rather than the paper's. The sample carries about 290,000 distinct CDR3 sequences, almost 8% recorded once.

This sample comprised whole blood, obtained in connection with sensitization to the hapten diphenylcyclopropenone (DPC). The rearrangement joins TRBV24-1 to TRBJ1-5, with 8 bases fitting TRBD1. This sequence was found in a man aged 18 to 30 with alopecia areata. Some clones in this sample may be carry-over from other donors' samples. CDR3: CATSGVGGGTGALQPQHF. The DNA for the CDR3 is TGTGCCACCAGTGGCGTGGGGGGTGGGACAGGCGCCCTTCAGCCCCAGCATTTT.